A selection of T cell receptor beta chains follows, all from one sample in a study of vaccination effects on CD4 cells after COVID-19. These TCRs are of unknown antigen specificity. Repertoires were generated with immunoSEQ multiplex PCR, while TCRdb's copy carries only in-frame clones and drops some. The table shows some 31,000 clones, with roughly four fifths occurring only once. The sample in question was CD4+ T cells from PBMCs cultured without peptide, obtained after COVID-19 vaccination. The receptors stem from a human donor who had a prior SARS-CoV-2 infection. CDR3s include the opening cysteine and the closing phenylalanine or tryptophan. Each record gives: V gene, D gene, J gene, clone size, CDR3 protein, CDR3 DNA. A D gene is named only where the DNA matches it firmly. The size of a clone is reported for some rows only, either as once, few or many, or as a class for expanded clones.

TRBV5-1	TRBD1	TRBJ2-7	NA	CASSSDRGRSDNYEQYF	TGCGCCAGCAGCTCGGACAGGGGGCGATCGGACAACTACGAGCAGTACTTC
TRBV9	NA	TRBJ2-3	NA	CASSFSNTDTQYF	TGTGCCAGCAGCTTCTCCAACACAGATACGCAGTATTTT
TRBV5-1	NA	TRBJ2-3	NA	CASSLDPGTPIETQYF	TGCGCCAGCAGCCTAGATCCCGGGACACCCATCGAGACGCAGTATTTT
TRBV11-3	NA	TRBJ1-1	NA	CASSLREGTEAFF	TGTGCCAGCAGCCTCCGAGAGGGCACTGAAGCTTTCTTT
TRBV5-1	NA	TRBJ2-7	NA	CASSLSPGQGNYEQYF	TGCGCCAGCAGCTTATCCCCCGGGCAGGGAAACTACGAGCAGTACTTC
TRBV7-9	TRBD1	TRBJ1-1	NA	CASSLKQGALTEAFF	TGTGCCAGCAGCTTAAAACAGGGGGCTTTGACTGAAGCTTTCTTT
TRBV6-6	NA	TRBJ1-1	once	CASSYRAGTQPRKAFF	TGTGCCAGCAGTTACAGGGCGGGGACCCAACCCAGGAAAGCTTTCTTT
TRBV5-1	TRBD2	TRBJ2-1	NA	CASSLVLAGSREQFF	TGCGCCAGCAGCTTGGTGCTAGCGGGATCACGGGAGCAGTTCTTC
TRBV9	NA	TRBJ1-2	NA	CASSDNQGLNYGYTF	TGTGCCAGCAGCGATAATCAAGGGCTCAACTATGGCTACACCTTC
TRBV9	TRBD2	TRBJ2-7	NA	CASSVGRGDRYEQYF	TGTGCCAGCAGCGTAGGGCGGGGGGACCGCTACGAGCAGTACTTC
TRBV5-6	NA	TRBJ2-5	once	CASSLAGGRQETQYF	TGTGCCAGCAGCTTGGCCGGGGGTAGACAAGAGACCCAGTACTTC
TRBV5-6	TRBD2	TRBJ2-2	NA	CASSRLAGANTGELFF	TGTGCCAGCAGCCGACTAGCGGGAGCGAACACCGGGGAGCTGTTTTTT
TRBV19	NA	TRBJ2-1	few	CASSIVEGEQFF	TGTGCCAGTAGTATAGTCGAGGGAGAGCAGTTCTTC
TRBV3-1/TRBV3-2	TRBD1	TRBJ2-3	NA	CASRRRDRADTQYF	TGTGCCAGCAGGAGACGTGACAGGGCAGATACGCAGTATTTT
TRBV7-9	NA	TRBJ1-3	NA	CASTPRALSGNTIYF	TGTGCCAGCACCCCGAGGGCCCTCTCTGGAAACACCATATATTTT
TRBV7-9	NA	TRBJ2-1	NA	CASSLSWGYNEQFF	TGTGCCAGCAGCTTAAGTTGGGGGTACAATGAGCAGTTCTTC
TRBV5-1	NA	TRBJ2-3	NA	CASSLEVRGDTQYF	TGCGCCAGCAGCTTGGAGGTTAGGGGAGATACGCAGTATTTT
TRBV20-1	NA	TRBJ2-7	NA	CSVAPGDEQYF	TGCAGTGTAGCGCCCGGAGACGAGCAGTACTTC
TRBV7-2	TRBD2	TRBJ2-2	NA	CASSLGLATTGELFF	TGTGCCAGCAGCTTGGGACTAGCTACGACCGGGGAGCTGTTTTTT
TRBV28	NA	TRBJ2-7	NA	CASSFVETSYEQYF	TGTGCCAGCAGTTTCGTGGAGACCTCCTACGAGCAGTACTTC
TRBV21-1	NA	TRBJ2-3	NA	CASTQGYAQDTQYF	TGTGCCAGCACCCAAGGATACGCGCAGGATACGCAGTATTTT
TRBV7-9	NA	TRBJ2-6	NA	CASSLAGPYSGANVLTF	TGTGCCAGCAGCTTAGCCGGTCCCTACTCTGGGGCCAACGTCCTGACTTTC
TRBV10-3	TRBD2	TRBJ2-5	NA	CATGLAGGQETQYF	TGTGCCACCGGACTAGCGGGGGGGCAAGAGACCCAGTACTTC
TRBV28	NA	TRBJ2-1	NA	CASSSVGGQNNEQFF	TGTGCCAGCAGCTCTGTAGGCGGCCAAAACAATGAGCAGTTCTTC
TRBV2	NA	TRBJ2-1	NA	CASSEDRSGRVGDEQFF	TGTGCCAGCAGCGAAGACCGGTCGGGCAGGGTAGGCGATGAGCAGTTCTTC
TRBV5-6	TRBD2	TRBJ2-7	NA	CASSLAGGAGEQYF	TGTGCCAGCAGCTTGGCGGGGGGGGCTGGCGAGCAGTACTTC
TRBV5-1	NA	TRBJ2-1	NA	CASSLALSVSYNEQFF	TGCGCCAGCAGCTTGGCGTTGTCGGTATCCTACAATGAGCAGTTCTTC
TRBV4-2	NA	TRBJ2-5	NA	CASSTSLQETQYF	TGTGCCAGCAGCACAAGCCTCCAGGAGACCCAGTACTTC
TRBV30	TRBD1	TRBJ1-6	NA	CATRRFDAQGAISYNSPLHF	TGTGCCACAAGAAGGTTTGATGCACAGGGGGCAATCTCCTATAATTCACCCCTCCACTTT
TRBV10-3	TRBD1	TRBJ1-2	NA	CAISEGGTGDLYGYTF	TGTGCCATCAGTGAAGGGGGGACAGGGGACCTCTATGGCTACACCTTC
TRBV9	NA	TRBJ2-1	NA	CASFPGSSGSVCLPYNEQFF	TGTGCCAGCTTTCCCGGAAGTTCGGGGTCGGTGTGTCTCCCGTACAATGAGCAGTTCTTC
TRBV7-9	NA	TRBJ2-5	NA	CASIPVGGETQYF	TGTGCCAGCATCCCTGTGGGCGGCGAGACCCAGTACTTC
TRBV4-2	NA	TRBJ2-2	NA	CASSPVGRLDGELFF	TGTGCCAGCAGCCCGGTGGGCCGTCTAGACGGGGAGCTGTTTTTT
TRBV7-9	NA	TRBJ2-7	NA	CASSRMTYEQYF	TGTGCCAGCAGCCGGATGACCTACGAGCAGTACTTC
TRBV7-2	TRBD1	TRBJ2-7	NA	CASSSGTGFYEQYF	TGTGCCAGCAGCTCCGGGACAGGGTTCTACGAGCAGTACTTC
TRBV21-1	NA	TRBJ1-6	NA	CASSKGGTGGYNSPLHF	TGTGCCAGCAGCAAAGGGGGGACAGGGGGTTATAATTCACCCCTCCACTTT